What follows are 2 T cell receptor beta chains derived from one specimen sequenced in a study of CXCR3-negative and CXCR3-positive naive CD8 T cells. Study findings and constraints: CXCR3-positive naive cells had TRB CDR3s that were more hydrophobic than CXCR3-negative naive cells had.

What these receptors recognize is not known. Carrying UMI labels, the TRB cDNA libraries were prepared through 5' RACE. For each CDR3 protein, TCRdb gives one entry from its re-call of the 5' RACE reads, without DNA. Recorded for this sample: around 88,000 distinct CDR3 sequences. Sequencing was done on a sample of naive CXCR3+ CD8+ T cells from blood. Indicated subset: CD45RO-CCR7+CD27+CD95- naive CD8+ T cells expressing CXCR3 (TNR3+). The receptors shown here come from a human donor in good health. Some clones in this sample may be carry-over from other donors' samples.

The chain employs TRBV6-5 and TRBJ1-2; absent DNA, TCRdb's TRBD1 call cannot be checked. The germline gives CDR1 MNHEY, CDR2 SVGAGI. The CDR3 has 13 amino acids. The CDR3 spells CASSYGQSYGYTF.

CDR3 loop: CASSSGQTNSEAFF. The rearrangement joins TRBV12-3 or TRBV12-4 to TRBJ1-1; TCRdb reports TRBD1, a call that lacks DNA to check it against. There are 14 residues in the CDR3.